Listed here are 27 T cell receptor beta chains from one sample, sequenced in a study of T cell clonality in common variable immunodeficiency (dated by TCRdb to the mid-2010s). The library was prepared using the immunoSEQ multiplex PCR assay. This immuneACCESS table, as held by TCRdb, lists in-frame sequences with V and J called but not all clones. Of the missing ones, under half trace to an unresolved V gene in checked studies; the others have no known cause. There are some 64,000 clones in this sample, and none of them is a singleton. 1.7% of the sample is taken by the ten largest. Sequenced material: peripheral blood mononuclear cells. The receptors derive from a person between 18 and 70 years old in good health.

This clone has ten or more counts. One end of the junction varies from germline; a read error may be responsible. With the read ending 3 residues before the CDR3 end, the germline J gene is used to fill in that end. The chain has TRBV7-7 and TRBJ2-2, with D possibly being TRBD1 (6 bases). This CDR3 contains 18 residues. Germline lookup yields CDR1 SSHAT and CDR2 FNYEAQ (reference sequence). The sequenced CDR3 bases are TGTGCTAGCAGCTTATACTCGATAGGGGACACCAACACCGGGGAG. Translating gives CASSLYSIGDTNTGE. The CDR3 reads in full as CASSLYSIGDTNTGELFF.

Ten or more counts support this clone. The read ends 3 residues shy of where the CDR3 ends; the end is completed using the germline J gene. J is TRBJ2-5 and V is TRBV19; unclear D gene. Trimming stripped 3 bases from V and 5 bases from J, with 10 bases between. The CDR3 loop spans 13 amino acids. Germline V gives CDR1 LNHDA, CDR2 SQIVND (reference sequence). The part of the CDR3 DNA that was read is TGTGCCAGTAGTATGCAGGCCCGGGAGACC. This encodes CASSMQARET. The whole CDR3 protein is CASSMQARETQYF.

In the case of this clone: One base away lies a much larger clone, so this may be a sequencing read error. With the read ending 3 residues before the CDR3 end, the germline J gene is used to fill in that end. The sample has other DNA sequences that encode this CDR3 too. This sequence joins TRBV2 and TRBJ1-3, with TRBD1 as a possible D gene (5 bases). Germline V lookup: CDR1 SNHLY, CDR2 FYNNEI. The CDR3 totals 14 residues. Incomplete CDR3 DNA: TGTGCCAGCAGTCAGACAGCCTCTGGAAACACA. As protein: CASSQTASGNT. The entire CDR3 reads CASSQTASGNTIYF.

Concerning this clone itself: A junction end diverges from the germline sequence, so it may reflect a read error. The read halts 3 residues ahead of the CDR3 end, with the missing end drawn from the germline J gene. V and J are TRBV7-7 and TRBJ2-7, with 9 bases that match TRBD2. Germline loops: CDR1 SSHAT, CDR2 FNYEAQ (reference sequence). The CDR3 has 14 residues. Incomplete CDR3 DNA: TGTGCTAGCAGCTTAAATAGCGGGAGCTACGAG. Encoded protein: CASSLNSGSYE. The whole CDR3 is CASSLNSGSYEQYF.

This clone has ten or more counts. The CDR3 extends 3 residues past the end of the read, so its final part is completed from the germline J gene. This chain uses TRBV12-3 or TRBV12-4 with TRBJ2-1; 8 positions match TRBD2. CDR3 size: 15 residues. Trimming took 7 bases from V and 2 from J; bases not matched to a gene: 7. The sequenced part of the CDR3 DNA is TGTGCCAGCAACCCCGTGCGGGGGGCCTACAATGAG. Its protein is CASNPVRGAYNE. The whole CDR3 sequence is CASNPVRGAYNEQFF.

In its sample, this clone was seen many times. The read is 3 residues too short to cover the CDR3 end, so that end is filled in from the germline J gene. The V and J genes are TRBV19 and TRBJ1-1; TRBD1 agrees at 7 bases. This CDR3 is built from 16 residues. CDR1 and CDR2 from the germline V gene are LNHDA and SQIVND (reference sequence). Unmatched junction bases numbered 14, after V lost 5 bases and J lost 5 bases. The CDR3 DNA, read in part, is TGTGCCAGTAGTCTCCGGGACAGCCATGATAGGACTGAA. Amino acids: CASSLRDSHDRTE. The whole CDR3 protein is CASSLRDSHDRTEAFF.

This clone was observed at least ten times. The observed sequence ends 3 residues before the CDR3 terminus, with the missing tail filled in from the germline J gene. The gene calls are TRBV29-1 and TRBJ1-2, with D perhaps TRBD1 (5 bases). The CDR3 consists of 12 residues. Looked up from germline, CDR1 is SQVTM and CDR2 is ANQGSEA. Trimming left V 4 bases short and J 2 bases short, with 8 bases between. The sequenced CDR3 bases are TGCAGCGTTGGGACACGCAACTATGGC. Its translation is CSVGTRNYG. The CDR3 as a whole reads CSVGTRNYGYTF.

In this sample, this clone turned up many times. CDR3 DNA (partial): TGTGCCAGCAGTCCAACAGCCTCTGGAAACACC. Translating it yields CASSPTASGNT. Given in full, the CDR3 is CASSPTASGNTIYF. V and J are TRBV12-3 or TRBV12-4 and TRBJ1-3, with unresolved D. The read finishes 3 residues shy of the CDR3 end, and the germline J gene is used to complete it. V was cut by 5 bases and J by 0 bases, with 8 bases left in between. There are 14 residues in the CDR3.

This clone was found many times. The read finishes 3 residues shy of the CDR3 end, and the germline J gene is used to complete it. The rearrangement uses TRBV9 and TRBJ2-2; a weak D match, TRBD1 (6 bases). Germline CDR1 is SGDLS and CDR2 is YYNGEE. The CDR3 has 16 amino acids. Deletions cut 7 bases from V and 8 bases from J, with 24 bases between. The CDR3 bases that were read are TGTGCCAGCCGCCGATTTGATACCACAGGGATAGGGGAG. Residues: CASRRFDTTGIGE. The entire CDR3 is CASRRFDTTGIGELFF.

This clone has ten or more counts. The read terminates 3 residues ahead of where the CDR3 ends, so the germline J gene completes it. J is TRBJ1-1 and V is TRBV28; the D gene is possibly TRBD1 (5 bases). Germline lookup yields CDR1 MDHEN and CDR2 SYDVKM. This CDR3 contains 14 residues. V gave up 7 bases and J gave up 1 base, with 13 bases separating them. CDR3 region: CASTIGQTNTEAFF. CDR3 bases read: TGTGCCAGCACCATCGGACAAACGAACACTGAA. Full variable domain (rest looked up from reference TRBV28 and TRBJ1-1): DVKVTQSSRYLVKRTGEKVFLECVQDMDHENMFWYRQDPGLGLRLIYFSYDVKMKEKGDIPEGYSVSREKKERFSLILESASTNQTSMYLCASTIGQTNTEAFFGQGTRLTVV.

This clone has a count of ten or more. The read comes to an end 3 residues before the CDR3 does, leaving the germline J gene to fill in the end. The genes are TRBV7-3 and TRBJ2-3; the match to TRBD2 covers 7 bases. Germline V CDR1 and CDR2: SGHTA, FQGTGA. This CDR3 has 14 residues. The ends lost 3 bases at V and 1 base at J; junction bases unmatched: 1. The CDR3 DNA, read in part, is TGTGCCAGCAGCTTTGGGGGGGGCACAGATACG. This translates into CASSFGGGTDT. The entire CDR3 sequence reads CASSFGGGTDTQYF.

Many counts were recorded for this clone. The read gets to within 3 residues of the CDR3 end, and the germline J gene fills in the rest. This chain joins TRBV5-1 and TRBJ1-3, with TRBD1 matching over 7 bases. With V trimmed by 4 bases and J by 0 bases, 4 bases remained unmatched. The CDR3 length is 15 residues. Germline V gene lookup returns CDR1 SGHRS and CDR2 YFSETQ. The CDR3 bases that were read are TGCGCCAGCAGCCTTACAGGGGTCTCTGGAAACACC. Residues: CASSLTGVSGNT. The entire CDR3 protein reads CASSLTGVSGNTIYF.

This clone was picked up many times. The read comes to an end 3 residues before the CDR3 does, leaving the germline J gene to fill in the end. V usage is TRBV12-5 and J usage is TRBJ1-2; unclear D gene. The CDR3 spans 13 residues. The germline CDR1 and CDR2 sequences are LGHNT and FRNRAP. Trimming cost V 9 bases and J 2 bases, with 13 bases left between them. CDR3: CASSPSGNYGYTF. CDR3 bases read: TGTGCTAGCTCTCCGTCGGGGAACTATGGC. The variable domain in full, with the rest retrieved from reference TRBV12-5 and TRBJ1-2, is DARVTQTPRHKVTEMGQEVTMRCQPILGHNTVFWYRQTMMQGLELLAYFRNRAPLDDSGMPKDRFSAEMPDATLATLKIQPSEPRDSAVYFCASSPSGNYGYTFGSGTRLTVV.

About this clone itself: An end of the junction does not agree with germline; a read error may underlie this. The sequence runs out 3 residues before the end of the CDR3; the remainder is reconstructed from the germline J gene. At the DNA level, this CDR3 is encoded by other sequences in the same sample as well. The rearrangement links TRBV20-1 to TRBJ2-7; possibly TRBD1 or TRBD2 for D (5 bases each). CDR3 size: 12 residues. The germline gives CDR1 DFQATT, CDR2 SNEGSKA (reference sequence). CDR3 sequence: CSAGDSVYEQYF. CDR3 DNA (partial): TGTAGTGCGGGTGACAGCGTCTACGAG.

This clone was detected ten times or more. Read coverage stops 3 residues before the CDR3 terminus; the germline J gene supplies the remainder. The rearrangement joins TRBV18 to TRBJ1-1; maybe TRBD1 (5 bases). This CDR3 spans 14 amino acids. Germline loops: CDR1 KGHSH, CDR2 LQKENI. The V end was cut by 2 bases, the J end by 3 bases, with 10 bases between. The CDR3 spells CASSPRGGDTEAFF. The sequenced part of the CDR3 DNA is TGTGCCAGCTCACCAAGGGGAGGGGACACTGAA.

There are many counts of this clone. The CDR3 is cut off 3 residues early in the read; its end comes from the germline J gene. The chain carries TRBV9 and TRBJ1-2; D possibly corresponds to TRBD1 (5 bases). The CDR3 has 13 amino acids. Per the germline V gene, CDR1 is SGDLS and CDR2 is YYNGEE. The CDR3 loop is CASSPGGGSGYTF. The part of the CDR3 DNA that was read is TGTGCCAGCAGCCCCGGGGGGGGTTCGGGC.

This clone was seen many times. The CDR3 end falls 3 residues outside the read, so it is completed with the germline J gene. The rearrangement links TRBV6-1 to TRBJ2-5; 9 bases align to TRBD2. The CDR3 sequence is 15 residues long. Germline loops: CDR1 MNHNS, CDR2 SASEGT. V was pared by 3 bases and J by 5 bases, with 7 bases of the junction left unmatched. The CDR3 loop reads CASSEIAGDGETQYF. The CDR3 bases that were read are TGTGCCAGCAGTGAGATAGCGGGAGATGGGGAGACC.

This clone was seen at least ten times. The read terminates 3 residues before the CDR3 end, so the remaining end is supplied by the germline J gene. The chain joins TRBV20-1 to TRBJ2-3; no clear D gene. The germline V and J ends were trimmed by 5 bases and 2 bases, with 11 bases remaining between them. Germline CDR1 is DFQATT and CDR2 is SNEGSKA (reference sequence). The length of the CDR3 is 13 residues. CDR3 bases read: TGCAGTGCTCCCTTTTTACTCACAGATACG. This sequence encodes CSAPFLLTDT. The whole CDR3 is CSAPFLLTDTQYF.

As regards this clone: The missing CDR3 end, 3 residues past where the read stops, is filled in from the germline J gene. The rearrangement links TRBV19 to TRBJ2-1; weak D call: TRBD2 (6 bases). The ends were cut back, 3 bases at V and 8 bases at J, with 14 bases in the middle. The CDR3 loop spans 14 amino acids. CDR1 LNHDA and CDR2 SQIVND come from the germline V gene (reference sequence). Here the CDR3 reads CASSMWRRRDEQFF. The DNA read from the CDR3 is TGTGCCAGTAGTATGTGGCGACGGAGGGATGAG.

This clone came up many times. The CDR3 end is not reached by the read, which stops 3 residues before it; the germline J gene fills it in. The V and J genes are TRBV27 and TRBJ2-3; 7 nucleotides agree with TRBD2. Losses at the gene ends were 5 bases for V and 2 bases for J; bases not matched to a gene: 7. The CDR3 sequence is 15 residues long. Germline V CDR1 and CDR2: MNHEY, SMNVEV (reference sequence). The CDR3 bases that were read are TGTGCCAGCAGTAAGAAGCGGGGATACACAGATACG. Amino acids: CASSKKRGYTDT. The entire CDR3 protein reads CASSKKRGYTDTQYF.

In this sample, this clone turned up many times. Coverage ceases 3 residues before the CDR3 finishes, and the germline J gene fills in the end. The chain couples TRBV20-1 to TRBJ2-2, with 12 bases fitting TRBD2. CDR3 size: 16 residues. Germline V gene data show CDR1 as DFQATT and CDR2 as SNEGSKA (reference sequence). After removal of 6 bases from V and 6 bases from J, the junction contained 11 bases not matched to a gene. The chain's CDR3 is CSATAGLAGGPGELFF. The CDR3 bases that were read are TGCAGTGCCACAGCGGGGCTAGCGGGGGGGCCCGGGGAG.

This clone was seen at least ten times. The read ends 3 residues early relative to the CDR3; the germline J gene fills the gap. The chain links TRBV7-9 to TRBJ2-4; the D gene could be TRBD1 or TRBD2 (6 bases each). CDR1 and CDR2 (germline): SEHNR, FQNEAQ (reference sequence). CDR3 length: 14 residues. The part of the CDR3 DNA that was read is TGTGCCAGCAGTCTCGGAGGGACATCGCGTATT. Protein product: CASSLGGTSRI. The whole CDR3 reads CASSLGGTSRIQYF.

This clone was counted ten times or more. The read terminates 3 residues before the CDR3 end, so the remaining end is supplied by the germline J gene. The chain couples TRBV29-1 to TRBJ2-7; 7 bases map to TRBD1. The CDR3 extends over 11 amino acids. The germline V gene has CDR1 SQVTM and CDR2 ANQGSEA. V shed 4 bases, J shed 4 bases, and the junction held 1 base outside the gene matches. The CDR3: CSVGGQYEQYF. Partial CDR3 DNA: TGCAGCGTTGGGGGACAGTACGAG.

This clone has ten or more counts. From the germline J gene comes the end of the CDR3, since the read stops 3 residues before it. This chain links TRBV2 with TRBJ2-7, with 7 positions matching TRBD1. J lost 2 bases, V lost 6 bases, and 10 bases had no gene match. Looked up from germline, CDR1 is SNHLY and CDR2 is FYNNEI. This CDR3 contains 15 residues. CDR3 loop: CASRVNRGQTYEQYF. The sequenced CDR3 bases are TGTGCCAGCAGGGTCAACAGGGGACAAACCTACGAG.

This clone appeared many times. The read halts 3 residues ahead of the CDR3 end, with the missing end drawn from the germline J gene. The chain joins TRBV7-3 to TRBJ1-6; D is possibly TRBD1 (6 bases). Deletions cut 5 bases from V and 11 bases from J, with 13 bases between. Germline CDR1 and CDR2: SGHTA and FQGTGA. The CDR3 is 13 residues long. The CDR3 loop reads CASSGHRGTPLHF. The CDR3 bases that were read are TGTGCCAGCAGCGGTCATAGGGGGACACCC.

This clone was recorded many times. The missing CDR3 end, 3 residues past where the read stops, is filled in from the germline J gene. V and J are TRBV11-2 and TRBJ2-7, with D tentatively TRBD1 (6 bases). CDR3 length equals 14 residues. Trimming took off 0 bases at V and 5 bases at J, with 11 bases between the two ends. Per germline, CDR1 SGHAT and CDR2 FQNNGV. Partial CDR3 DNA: TGTGCCAGCAGCTTAGATATGGGGGCGGACGAG. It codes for CASSLDMGADE. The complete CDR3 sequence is CASSLDMGADEQYF.

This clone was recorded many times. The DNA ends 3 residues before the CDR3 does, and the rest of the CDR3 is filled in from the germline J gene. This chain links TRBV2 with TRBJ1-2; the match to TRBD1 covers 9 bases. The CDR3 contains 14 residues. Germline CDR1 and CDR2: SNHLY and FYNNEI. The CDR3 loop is CASSDLGQGVGYTF. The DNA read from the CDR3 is TGTGCCAGCAGTGATTTGGGACAGGGAGTAGGC.